Following are 20 T cell receptor beta chains from one sample sequenced in a study of cytomegalovirus exposure and HLA in healthy donors. PCR involved 60 Vbeta and 13 Jbeta primers. Only in-frame clones appear in the TCRdb table, and some are missing; sequencing was by immunoSEQ multiplex PCR. This table holds 100,000 to 150,000 clones, less than 85% found once. Sequences were obtained from PBMCs. These receptors came from a man aged 30 to 45 in good health and CMV-seronegative.

This clone was seen a handful of times. DNA of the CDR3: TGTGCCAGCAGTGAAGAGGCGGGAGGGCGGGATACGCAGTATTTT. It encodes CASSEEAGGRDTQYF. The rearrangement joins TRBV6-1 to TRBJ2-3, with TRBD2 identical over 9 bases. V shed 1 base, J shed 6 bases, and the junction held 5 bases outside the gene matches. There are 15 residues in the CDR3. The germline V gene has CDR1 MNHNS and CDR2 SASEGT.

This clone showed up just a few times. This chain links TRBV5-4 with TRBJ2-1; D not certain. CDR1 is SGHNT, CDR2 YYREEE, per germline (reference sequence). Trimming left V 0 bases short and J 7 bases short, with 14 bases between. This CDR3 spans 15 amino acids. This CDR3 reads CASSLDRRSTNEQFF. The CDR3 bases are TGTGCCAGCAGCTTGGATAGGCGGAGTACTAATGAGCAGTTCTTC.

Comment on this clone: The identical CDR3 is also encoded by other nucleotide sequences in the sample. J is TRBJ1-1 and V is TRBV5-1; TRBD1 might be the D (6 bases). The germline V gene has CDR1 SGHRS and CDR2 YFSETQ. The CDR3 length is 14 residues. V was clipped by 4 bases and J by 1 base, with 11 bases between them. The CDR3 region is CASSLQGSNTEAFF. The CDR3 bases are TGCGCCAGCAGCCTACAGGGATCGAACACTGAAGCTTTCTTT.

This rearrangement joins TRBV19 to TRBJ2-3; the D gene is possibly TRBD1 (5 bases). There are 13 residues in the CDR3. Germline V lookup: CDR1 LNHDA, CDR2 SQIVND (reference sequence). The CDR3 loop is CAAGAFLTDTQYF. The CDR3 DNA follows: TGTGCTGCTGGGGCATTCCTCACAGATACGCAGTATTTT.

The V gene is TRBV4-1, the J gene TRBJ2-5; 8 bases are a match to TRBD1. The CDR3 spans 15 residues. V lost 1 base, J lost 5 bases, and 6 bases stayed unmatched. Germline values: CDR1 MGHRA, CDR2 YSYEKL. In DNA, the CDR3 is TGCGCCAGCAGCCAAGTCAGGGGGCGTTGGGAGACCCAGTACTTC. It translates to CASSQVRGRWETQYF.

This sequence joins TRBV6-1 and TRBJ1-5; 8 positions agree with TRBD1. The J segment lost 6 bases and the V segment lost 8 bases, leaving 9 bases of the junction unmatched. This CDR3 contains 14 residues. Germline CDR1 is MNHNS and CDR2 is SASEGT. CDR3 sequence (DNA): TGTGCCAGCCGGAGACAGGGGTATTCTCAGCCCCAGCATTTT. Translating gives CASRRQGYSQPQHF.

J is TRBJ2-5 and V is TRBV7-9; no firm D call. The CDR3 is 15 amino acids. The germline V and J ends were trimmed by 5 bases and 2 bases, with 15 bases remaining between them. The germline V gene encodes CDR1 SEHNR and CDR2 FQNEAQ (reference sequence). CDR3: CASSLAGRPQETQYF. The CDR3 DNA sequence: TGTGCCAGCAGCCTCGCAGGCCGTCCGCAAGAGACCCAGTACTTC.

The rearrangement uses TRBV6-5 and TRBJ1-2, with 10 bases matching TRBD1. V lost 5 bases to trimming and J lost 4 bases; unmatched junction nucleotides: 7. This CDR3 spans 15 amino acids. Germline CDR1 and CDR2: MNHEY and SVGAGI. The CDR3 is CASSVRTGGSYGYTF. In nucleotides, the CDR3 is TGTGCCAGCAGTGTCCGGACAGGGGGGTCCTATGGCTACACCTTC.

V is TRBV6-5 and J is TRBJ2-2; the match to TRBD1 covers 7 bases. V was clipped by 11 bases and J by 4 bases; unmatched bases: 10. This CDR3 is built from 14 residues. The germline V gene encodes CDR1 MNHEY and CDR2 SVGAGI. CDR3 protein: CAAATGRSTGELFF. The CDR3 DNA is TGTGCCGCCGCGACAGGGCGCAGCACCGGGGAGCTGTTTTTT.

This rearrangement joins TRBV29-1 to TRBJ2-3; 16 positions match TRBD2. The CDR3 loop spans 17 amino acids. The ends lost 0 bases at V and 1 base at J; junction bases unmatched: 1. Germline V gene sequence: CDR1 SQVTM, CDR2 ANQGSEA. The CDR3 reads CSVEEGLAGGGTDTQYF. CDR3 coding DNA: TGCAGCGTTGAAGAGGGACTAGCGGGAGGGGGCACAGATACGCAGTATTTT.

This clone was recorded only once. Distinct nucleotide sequences in the sample also encode this CDR3. In DNA form, the CDR3 reads TGTGCCAGCAGCCCCTTTCCGGGACTAGCGGGAGTTCTGTACTTC. Amino acids: CASSPFPGLAGVLYF. The chain links TRBV5-4 to TRBJ2-7, with 14 bases lining up with TRBD2. V was pared by 4 bases and J by 12 bases, with 12 bases of the junction left unmatched. The germline V gene encodes CDR1 SGHNT and CDR2 YYREEE (reference sequence). The CDR3 spans 15 residues.

The CDR3 DNA is TGTGCCAGCAGCCGGGGACAGGGTTTCAATGGCTACACCTTC. This sequence encodes CASSRGQGFNGYTF. This chain links TRBV6-5 with TRBJ1-2; TRBD1 aligns across 9 bases. This CDR3 contains 14 residues. V lost 6 bases to trimming and J lost 6 bases; unmatched junction nucleotides: 8. Germline V gene lookup returns CDR1 MNHEY and CDR2 SVGAGI.

Comment on this clone: Other DNA sequences in this sample translate to the same CDR3. The rearrangement links TRBV11-3 to TRBJ1-1; D is ambiguous. Per germline, CDR1 SGHNT and CDR2 YENEEA. This CDR3 contains 13 residues. Deletions cut 1 base from V and 1 base from J, with 4 bases between. CDR3 bases: TGTGCCAGCAGCTTAGGAGAGAACACTGAAGCTTTCTTT. Its translation: CASSLGENTEAFF. The full variable domain, completed using reference TRBV11-3 and TRBJ1-1, is EAGVVQSPRYKIIEKKQPVAFWCNPISGHNTLYWYLQNLGQGPELLIRYENEEAVDDSQLPKDRFSAERLKGVDSTLKIQPAELGDSAVYLCASSLGENTEAFFGQGTRLTVV.

The V call is TRBV29-1, the J call TRBJ2-3, with D hard to call. V gave up 7 bases and J gave up 2 bases, with 4 bases separating them. In germline, CDR1 is SQVTM, CDR2 ANQGSEA. This CDR3 spans 10 amino acids. The CDR3 here is CSANTDTQYF. The CDR3 DNA follows: TGCAGCGCCAACACAGATACGCAGTATTTT.

The chain uses TRBV6-1 and TRBJ1-3, with D possibly matching TRBD1 (6 bases). Trimming pared 3 bases from V and 0 bases from J, leaving 15 bases between. CDR3 size: 17 residues. CDR1 is MNHNS, CDR2 SASEGT, per germline. The CDR3 DNA is TGTGCCAGCAGTGAGCTGGACAGTAGGATCTCTGGAAACACCATATATTTT. Protein sequence: CASSELDSRISGNTIYF.

The chain joins TRBV18 to TRBJ2-3, with TRBD2 matching 10 bases. V lost 6 bases and J lost 1; bases outside the gene matches: 4. The germline gives CDR1 KGHSH, CDR2 LQKENI. The CDR3 spans 15 residues. CDR3 in amino acids: CASSALAGGTDTQYF. In DNA form, the CDR3 reads TGTGCCAGCTCTGCTCTAGCGGGAGGCACAGATACGCAGTATTTT. Supplemented by reference TRBV18 and TRBJ2-3, the full variable domain reads NAGVMQNPRHLVRRRGQEARLRCSPMKGHSHVYWYRQLPEEGLKFMVYLQKENIIDESGMPKERFSAEFPKEGPSILRIQQVVRGDSAAYFCASSALAGGTDTQYFGPGTRLTVL.

The chain joins TRBV29-1 to TRBJ2-4; 10 bases agree with TRBD2. The J segment lost 6 bases and the V segment lost 7 bases, leaving 18 bases of the junction unmatched. CDR1 is SQVTM, CDR2 ANQGSEA, per germline. This CDR3 region has 17 residues. The CDR3 DNA follows: TGCAGCGCCACGGTTAGGGTTCTAGCGGGAGTCAGAAACATTCAGTACTTC. It codes for CSATVRVLAGVRNIQYF.

The chain employs TRBV9 and TRBJ2-6; D remains unclear. Trimming took 1 base from V and 5 from J, leaving 4 bases between them. The CDR3 is made up of 13 amino acids. Germline V gene data show CDR1 as SGDLS and CDR2 as YYNGEE. The CDR3 loop reads CASSVSRANVLTF. The CDR3 DNA is TGTGCCAGCAGCGTATCCAGGGCCAACGTCCTGACTTTC.

This chain connects TRBV7-2 to TRBJ1-1; D is possibly TRBD1 (5 bases). From germline, CDR1 is SGHTA and CDR2 FQGNSA. Trimming stripped 5 bases from V and 5 bases from J, with 15 bases between. This CDR3 is 14 amino acids long. The CDR3 DNA reads as TGTGCCAGCAGCACCATGGGACTGAGGACTGAAGCTTTCTTT. It translates to CASSTMGLRTEAFF.

This clone was found once. This chain connects TRBV19 to TRBJ2-7; TRBD1 is a possible D gene (6 bases). CDR3 length: 14 amino acids. Trimming cost V 6 bases and J 5 bases, with 17 bases left between them. Germline CDR1 LNHDA, CDR2 SQIVND (reference sequence). Written as DNA, the CDR3 is TGTGCCAGTAGCGGGGACATCAAACCCCACGAGCAGTACTTC. This gives the protein CASSGDIKPHEQYF.